This is a list of T cell receptor beta chains from one sample in a study of early T cells in non-severe SARS-CoV-2 infection. TCRdb processed the 5' RACE reads anew with MiXCR; each CDR3 protein has one entry. The table has more than 95,000 distinct CDR3 sequences, roughly 17% seen once. Sequenced input: whole blood. The receptors were gathered from an adult who was a healthcare worker with PCR-confirmed SARS-CoV-2 infection or an uninfected control (not recorded which). The conserved cysteine and the conserved F or W are not part of the CDR3 here. A D gene is named only where the DNA matches it firmly. The size entry is marked missing in some rows and otherwise reads once, few, many or a size class.

D	size	V	J	CDR3
TRBD1	-	TRBV12-3/TRBV12-4	TRBJ1-2	ASSVGQGLGYT
TRBD2	-	TRBV27	TRBJ2-7	ASSHHSLAGAVDEQY
-	few	TRBV18	TRBJ1-5	ASSPTRVNSNQPQH
TRBD2	-	TRBV7-2	TRBJ2-1	ASSFTSGYNEQF
TRBD2	-	TRBV18	TRBJ2-1	ASSPKLAGGVDNEQF
-	once	TRBV5-4	TRBJ2-4	ASSSTRGDIQY
-	few	TRBV28	TRBJ1-6	ASRRMNSPLH
TRBD1	many	TRBV20-1	TRBJ2-3	SARLQGSTDTQY
-	few	TRBV5-1	TRBJ2-2	ASSPLVENTGELF
-	-	TRBV20-1	TRBJ2-3	SATSVRTDTQY
-	-	TRBV5-1	TRBJ2-7	ASSEDVSGYEQY
-	few	TRBV29-1	TRBJ2-3	SVEQTSTDTQY
TRBD1	medium-sized	TRBV2	TRBJ2-7	ASSVQGSSYEQY
TRBD1	few	TRBV2	TRBJ2-2	ASRGQGGVTGELF
-	many	TRBV27	TRBJ1-5	ASSQTGSNQPQH
-	-	TRBV21-1	TRBJ1-1	ASSLSFRGRGEAF
TRBD2	-	TRBV20-1	TRBJ2-7	SATTPRSGRAFTYEQY
-	few	TRBV6-6	TRBJ2-3	ASSYMHSRTDTQY
-	-	TRBV20-1	TRBJ1-1	SARDLGSGTEAF